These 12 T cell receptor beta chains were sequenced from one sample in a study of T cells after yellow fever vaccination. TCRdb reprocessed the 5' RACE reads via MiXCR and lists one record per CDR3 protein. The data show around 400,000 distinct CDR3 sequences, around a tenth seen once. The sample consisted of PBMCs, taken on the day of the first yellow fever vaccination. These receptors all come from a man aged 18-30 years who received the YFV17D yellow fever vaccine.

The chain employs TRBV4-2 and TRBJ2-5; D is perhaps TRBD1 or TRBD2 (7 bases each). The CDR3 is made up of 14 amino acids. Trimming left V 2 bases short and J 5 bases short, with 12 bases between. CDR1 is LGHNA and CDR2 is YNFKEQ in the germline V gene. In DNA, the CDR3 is TGTGCCAGCAGCCAAACCCAGGGGGGGGAGACCCAGTACTTC. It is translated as CASSQTQGGETQYF.

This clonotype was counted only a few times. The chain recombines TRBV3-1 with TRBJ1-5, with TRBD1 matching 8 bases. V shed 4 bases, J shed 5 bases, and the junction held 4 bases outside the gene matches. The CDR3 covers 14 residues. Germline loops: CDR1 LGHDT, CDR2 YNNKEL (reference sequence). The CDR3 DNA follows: TGTGCCAGCAGCCCCGGACAGGGCTATCAGCCCCAGCATTTT. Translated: CASSPGQGYQPQHF.

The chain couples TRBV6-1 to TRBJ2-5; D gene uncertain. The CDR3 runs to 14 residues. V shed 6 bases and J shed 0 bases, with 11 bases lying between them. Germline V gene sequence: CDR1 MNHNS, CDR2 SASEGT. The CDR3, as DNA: TGTGCCAGCAGAGTGCCCCGAGACCAAGAGACCCAGTACTTC. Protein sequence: CASRVPRDQETQYF.

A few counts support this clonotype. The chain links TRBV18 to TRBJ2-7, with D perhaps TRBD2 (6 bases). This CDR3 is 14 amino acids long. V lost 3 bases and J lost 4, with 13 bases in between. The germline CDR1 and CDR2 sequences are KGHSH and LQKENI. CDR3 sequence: CASSPGTEKYEQYV. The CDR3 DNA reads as TGTGCCAGCTCACCGGGGACTGAAAAATACGAGCAGTACGTC.

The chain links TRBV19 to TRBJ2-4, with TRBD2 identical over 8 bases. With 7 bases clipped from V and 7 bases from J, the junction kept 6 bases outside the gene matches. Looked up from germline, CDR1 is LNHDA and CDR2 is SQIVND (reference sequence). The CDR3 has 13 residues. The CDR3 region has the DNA TGTGCCAGTATAGCGGGGAATGAGAACATTCAGTACTTC. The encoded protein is CASIAGNENIQYF.

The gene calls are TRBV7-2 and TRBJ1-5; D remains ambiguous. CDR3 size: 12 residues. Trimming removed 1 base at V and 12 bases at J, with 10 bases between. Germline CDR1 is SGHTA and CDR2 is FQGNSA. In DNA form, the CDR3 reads TGTGCCAGCAGCTTAGATGTACAGAACCAGCATTTT. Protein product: CASSLDVQNQHF.

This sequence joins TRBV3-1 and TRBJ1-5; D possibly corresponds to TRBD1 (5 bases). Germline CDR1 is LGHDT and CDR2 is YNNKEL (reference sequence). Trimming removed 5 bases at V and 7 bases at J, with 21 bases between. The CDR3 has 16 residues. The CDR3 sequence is CASSDHPGSSGQPQHF. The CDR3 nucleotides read TGTGCCAGCAGCGACCATCCGGGGAGTTCAGGGCAGCCCCAGCATTTT.

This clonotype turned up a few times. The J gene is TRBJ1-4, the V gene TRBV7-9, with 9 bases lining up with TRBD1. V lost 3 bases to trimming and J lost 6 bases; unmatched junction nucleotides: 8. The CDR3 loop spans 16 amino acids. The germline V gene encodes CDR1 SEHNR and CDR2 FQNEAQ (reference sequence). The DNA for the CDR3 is TGTGCCAGCAGCTTGCTTGACGGGACAGGGTATGAAAAACTGTTTTTT. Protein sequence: CASSLLDGTGYEKLFF.

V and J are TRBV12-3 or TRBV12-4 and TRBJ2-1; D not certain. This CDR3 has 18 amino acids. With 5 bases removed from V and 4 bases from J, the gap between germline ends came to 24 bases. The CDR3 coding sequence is TGTGCCAGCAGTCCCCACCGACTGAGACCTACGAAGTACAATGAGCAGTTCTTC. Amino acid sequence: CASSPHRLRPTKYNEQFF.

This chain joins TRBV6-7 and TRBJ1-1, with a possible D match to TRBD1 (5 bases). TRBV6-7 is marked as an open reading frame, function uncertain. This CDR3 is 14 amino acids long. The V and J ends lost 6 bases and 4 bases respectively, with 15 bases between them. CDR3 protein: CASRLNRTSTEAFF. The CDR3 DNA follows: TGTGCCAGCAGACTGAACAGGACGAGCACTGAAGCTTTCTTT.

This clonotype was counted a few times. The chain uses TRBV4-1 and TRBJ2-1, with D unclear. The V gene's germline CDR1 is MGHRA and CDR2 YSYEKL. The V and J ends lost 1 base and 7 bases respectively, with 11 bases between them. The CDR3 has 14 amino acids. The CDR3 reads CASSQGRALNEQFF. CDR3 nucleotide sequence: TGCGCCAGCAGCCAAGGCCGGGCGCTAAATGAGCAGTTCTTC.

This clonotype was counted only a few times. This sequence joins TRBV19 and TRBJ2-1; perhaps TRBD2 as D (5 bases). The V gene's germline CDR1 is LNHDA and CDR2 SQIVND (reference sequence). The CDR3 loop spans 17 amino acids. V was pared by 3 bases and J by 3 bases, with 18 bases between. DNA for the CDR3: TGTGCCAGTAGTATTTTGGCTCACACAGACTACTACAATGAGCAGTTCTTC. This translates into CASSILAHTDYYNEQFF.